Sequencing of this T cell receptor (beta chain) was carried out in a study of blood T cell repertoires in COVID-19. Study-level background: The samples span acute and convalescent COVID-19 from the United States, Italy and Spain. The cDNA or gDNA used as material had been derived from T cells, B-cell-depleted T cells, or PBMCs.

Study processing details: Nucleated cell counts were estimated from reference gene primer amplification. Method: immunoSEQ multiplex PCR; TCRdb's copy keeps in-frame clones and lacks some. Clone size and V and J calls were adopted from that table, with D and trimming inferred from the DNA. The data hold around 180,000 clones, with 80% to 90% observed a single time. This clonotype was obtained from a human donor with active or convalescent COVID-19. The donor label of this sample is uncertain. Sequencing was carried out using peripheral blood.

The CDR3 sequence is CASSSNRVGANVLTF. CDR3 sequence (DNA): TGTGCCAGCAGCTCAAACAGGGTTGGGGCCAACGTCCTGACTTTC. The chain recombines TRBV7-9 with TRBJ2-6; perhaps TRBD1 as D (6 bases). The V and J ends lost 4 bases and 3 bases respectively, with 10 bases between them. Germline CDR1 is SEHNR and CDR2 is FQNEAQ (reference sequence). CDR3 length: 15 amino acids. The complete variable domain, with remaining parts taken from reference TRBV7-9 and TRBJ2-6, reads DTGVSQNPRHKITKRGQNVTFRCDPISEHNRLYWYRQTLGQGPEFLTYFQNEAQLEKSRLLSDRFSAERPKGSFSTLEIQRTEQGDSAMYLCASSSNRVGANVLTFGAGSRLTVL.